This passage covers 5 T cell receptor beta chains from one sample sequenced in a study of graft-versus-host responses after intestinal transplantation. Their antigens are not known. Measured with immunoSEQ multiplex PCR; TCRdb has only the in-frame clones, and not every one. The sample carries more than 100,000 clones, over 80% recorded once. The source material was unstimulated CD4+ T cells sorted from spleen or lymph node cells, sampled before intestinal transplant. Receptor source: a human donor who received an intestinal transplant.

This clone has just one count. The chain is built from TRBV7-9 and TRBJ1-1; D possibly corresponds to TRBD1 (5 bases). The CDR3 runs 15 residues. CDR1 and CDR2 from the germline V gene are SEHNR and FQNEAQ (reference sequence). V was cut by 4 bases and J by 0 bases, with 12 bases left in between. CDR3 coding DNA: TGTGCCAGCAGCTCCGAACGGGGGATGAACACTGAAGCTTTCTTT. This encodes CASSSERGMNTEAFF.

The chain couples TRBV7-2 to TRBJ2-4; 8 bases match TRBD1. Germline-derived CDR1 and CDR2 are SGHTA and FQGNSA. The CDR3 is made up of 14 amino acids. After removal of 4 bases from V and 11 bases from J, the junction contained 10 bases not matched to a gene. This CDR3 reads CASSYGDRGGVQYF. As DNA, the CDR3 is TGTGCCAGCAGCTACGGAGACAGGGGTGGCGTTCAGTACTTC.

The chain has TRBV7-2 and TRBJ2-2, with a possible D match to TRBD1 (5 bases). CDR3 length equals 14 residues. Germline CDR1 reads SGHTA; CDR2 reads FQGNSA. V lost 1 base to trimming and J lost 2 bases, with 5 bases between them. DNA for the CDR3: TGTGCCAGCAGCTTAGGGACAAACACCGGGGAGCTGTTTTTT. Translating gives CASSLGTNTGELFF.

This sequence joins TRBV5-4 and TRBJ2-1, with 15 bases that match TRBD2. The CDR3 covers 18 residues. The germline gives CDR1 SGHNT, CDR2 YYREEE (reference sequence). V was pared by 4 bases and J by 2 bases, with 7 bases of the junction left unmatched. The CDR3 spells CASSTGLAGGPPYNEQFF. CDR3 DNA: TGTGCCAGCAGCACAGGACTAGCGGGAGGGCCCCCCTACAATGAGCAGTTCTTC.

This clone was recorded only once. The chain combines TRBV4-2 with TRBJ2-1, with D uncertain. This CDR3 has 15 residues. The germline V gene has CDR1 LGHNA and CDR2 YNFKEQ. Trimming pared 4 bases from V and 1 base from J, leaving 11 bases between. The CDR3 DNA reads TGTGCCAGCAGCCCCTCCAGCGATTCCTACAATGAGCAGTTCTTC. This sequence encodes CASSPSSDSYNEQFF.